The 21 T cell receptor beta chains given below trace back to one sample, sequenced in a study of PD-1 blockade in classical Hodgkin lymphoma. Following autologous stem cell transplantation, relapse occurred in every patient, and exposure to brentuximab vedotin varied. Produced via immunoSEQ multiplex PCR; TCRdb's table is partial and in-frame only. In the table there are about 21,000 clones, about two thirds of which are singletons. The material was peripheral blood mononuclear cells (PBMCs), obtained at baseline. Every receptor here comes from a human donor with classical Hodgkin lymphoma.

The CDR3 sequence is CASSSWDRENEKLFF. The DNA of the CDR3 is TGTGCCAGCAGCTCCTGGGACAGGGAAAATGAAAAACTGTTTTTT. The chain has TRBV7-2 and TRBJ1-4, with TRBD1 matching 9 bases. V was pared by 4 bases and J by 5 bases, with 5 bases of the junction left unmatched. CDR1 is SGHTA and CDR2 is FQGNSA in the germline V gene. The CDR3 runs to 15 residues.

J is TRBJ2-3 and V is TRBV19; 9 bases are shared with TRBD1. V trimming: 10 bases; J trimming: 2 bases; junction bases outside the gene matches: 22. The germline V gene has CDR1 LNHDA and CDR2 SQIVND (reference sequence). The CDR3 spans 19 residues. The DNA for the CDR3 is TGTGCCACCCGACCCGTCAGGACAGGGGAAGGAGGGGACACAGATACGCAGTATTTT. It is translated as CATRPVRTGEGGDTDTQYF. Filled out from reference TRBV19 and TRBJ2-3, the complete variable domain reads DGGITQSPKYLFRKEGQNVTLSCEQNLNHDAMYWYRQDPGQGLRLIYYSQIVNDFQKGDIAEGYSVSREKKESFPLTVTSAQKNPTAFYLCATRPVRTGEGGDTDTQYFGPGTRLTVL.

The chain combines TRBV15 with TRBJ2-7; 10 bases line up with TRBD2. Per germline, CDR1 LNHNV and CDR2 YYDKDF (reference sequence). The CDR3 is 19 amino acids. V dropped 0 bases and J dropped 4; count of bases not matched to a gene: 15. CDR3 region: CATSRDRVLAGGREYEQYF. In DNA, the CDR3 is TGTGCCACCAGCAGAGACCGAGTTTTAGCGGGGGGAAGAGAGTACGAGCAGTACTTC.

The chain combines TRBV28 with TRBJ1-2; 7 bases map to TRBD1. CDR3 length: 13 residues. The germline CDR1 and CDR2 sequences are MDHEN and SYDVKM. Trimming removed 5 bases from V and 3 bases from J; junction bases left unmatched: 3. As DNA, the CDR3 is TGTGCCAGCAGTAAGACAGGGTACTATGGCTACACCTTC. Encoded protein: CASSKTGYYGYTF.

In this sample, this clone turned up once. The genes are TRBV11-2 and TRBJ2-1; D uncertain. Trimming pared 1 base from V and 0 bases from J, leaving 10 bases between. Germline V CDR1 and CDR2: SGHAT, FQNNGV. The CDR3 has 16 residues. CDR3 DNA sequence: TGTGCCAGCAGCTTAGTTACCCTAATCTCCTACAATGAGCAGTTCTTC. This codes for CASSLVTLISYNEQFF.

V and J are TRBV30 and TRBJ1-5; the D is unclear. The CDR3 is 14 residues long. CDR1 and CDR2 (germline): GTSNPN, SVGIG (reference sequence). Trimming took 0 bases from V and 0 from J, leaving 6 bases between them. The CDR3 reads CAWSVRVSNQPQHF. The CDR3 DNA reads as TGTGCCTGGAGTGTACGAGTTAGCAATCAGCCCCAGCATTTT. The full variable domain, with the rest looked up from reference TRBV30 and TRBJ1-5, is SQTIHQWPATLVQPVGSPLSLECTVEGTSNPNLYWYRQAAGRGLQLLFYSVGIGQISSEVPQNLSASRPQDRQFILSSKKLLLSDSGFYLCAWSVRVSNQPQHFGDGTRLSIL.

CDR3 sequence: CAIASSQGVGEKLFF. The CDR3 DNA reads TGTGCCATCGCCAGTTCACAGGGCGTAGGTGAAAAACTGTTTTTT. The chain carries TRBV10-3 and TRBJ1-4; tentatively, D is TRBD1 (6 bases). Germline CDR1 is ENHRY and CDR2 is SYGVKD. The CDR3 spans 15 residues. Deletions cut 8 bases from V and 7 bases from J, with 20 bases between.

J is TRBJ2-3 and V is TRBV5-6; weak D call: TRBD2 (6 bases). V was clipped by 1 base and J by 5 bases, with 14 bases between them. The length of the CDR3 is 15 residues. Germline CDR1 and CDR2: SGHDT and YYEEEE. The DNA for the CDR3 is TGTGCCAGCAGCTTGCAACGGGGGAAGGTAGATACGCAGTATTTT. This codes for CASSLQRGKVDTQYF.

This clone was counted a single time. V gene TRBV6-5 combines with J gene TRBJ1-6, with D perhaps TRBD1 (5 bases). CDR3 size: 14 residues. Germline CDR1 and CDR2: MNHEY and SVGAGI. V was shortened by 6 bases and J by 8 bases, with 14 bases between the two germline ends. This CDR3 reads CASRGGWTDSPLHF. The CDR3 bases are TGTGCCAGCAGGGGGGGTTGGACTGATTCACCCCTCCACTTT.

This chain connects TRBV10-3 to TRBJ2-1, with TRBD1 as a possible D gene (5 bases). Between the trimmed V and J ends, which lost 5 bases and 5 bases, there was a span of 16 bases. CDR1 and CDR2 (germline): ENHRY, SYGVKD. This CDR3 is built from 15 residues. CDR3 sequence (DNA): TGTGCCATCAGTCCGGCGAATACAGGTCACAATGAGCAGTTCTTC. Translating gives CAISPANTGHNEQFF.

The CDR3 sequence is CASSLGQGAEDTEAFF. The DNA of the CDR3 is TGCGCCAGCAGCTTAGGACAGGGGGCGGAGGACACTGAAGCTTTCTTT. The V gene is TRBV5-1, the J gene TRBJ1-1, with 11 bases that match TRBD1. The CDR3 length is 16 residues. Germline CDR1 reads SGHRS; CDR2 reads YFSETQ. Losses at the gene ends were 2 bases for V and 3 bases for J; bases not matched to a gene: 6.

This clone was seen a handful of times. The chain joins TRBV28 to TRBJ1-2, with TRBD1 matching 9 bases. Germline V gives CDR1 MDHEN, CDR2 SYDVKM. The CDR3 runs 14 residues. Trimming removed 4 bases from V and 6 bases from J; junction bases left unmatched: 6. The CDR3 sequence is CASSWRDRAHGYTF. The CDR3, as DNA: TGTGCCAGCAGTTGGAGGGACAGGGCTCATGGCTACACCTTC.

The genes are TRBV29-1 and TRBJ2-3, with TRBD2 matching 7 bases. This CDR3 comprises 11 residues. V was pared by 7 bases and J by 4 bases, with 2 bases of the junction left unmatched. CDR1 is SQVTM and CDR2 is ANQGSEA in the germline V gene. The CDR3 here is CSGEGPDTQYF. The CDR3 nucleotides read TGCAGCGGGGAGGGCCCAGATACGCAGTATTTT.

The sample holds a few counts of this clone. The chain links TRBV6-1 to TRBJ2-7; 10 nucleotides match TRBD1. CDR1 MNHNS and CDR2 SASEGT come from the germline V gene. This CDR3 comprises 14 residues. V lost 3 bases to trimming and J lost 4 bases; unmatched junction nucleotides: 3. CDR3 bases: TGTGCCAGCAGTGAGGGACAGGGGAATTACGAGCAGTACTTC. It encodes CASSEGQGNYEQYF.

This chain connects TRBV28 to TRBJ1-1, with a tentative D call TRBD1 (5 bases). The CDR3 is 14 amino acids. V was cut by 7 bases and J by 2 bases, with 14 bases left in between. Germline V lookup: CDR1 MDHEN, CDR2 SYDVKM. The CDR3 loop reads CASILTGGNTEAFF. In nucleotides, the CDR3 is TGTGCCAGCATCCTGACTGGGGGAAACACTGAAGCTTTCTTT.

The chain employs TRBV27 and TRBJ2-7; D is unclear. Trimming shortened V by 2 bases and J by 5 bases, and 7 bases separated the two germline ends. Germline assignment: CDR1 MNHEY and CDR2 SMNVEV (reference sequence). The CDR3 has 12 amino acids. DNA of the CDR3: TGTGCCAGCAGTTTAAGCAGCCACGAGCAGTACTTC. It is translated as CASSLSSHEQYF.

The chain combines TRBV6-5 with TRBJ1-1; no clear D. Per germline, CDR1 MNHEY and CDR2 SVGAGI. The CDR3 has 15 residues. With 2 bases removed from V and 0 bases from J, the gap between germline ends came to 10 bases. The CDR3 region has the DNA TGTGCCAGCAGTTACGGGCTCGGCTTGAACACTGAAGCTTTCTTT. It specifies CASSYGLGLNTEAFF.

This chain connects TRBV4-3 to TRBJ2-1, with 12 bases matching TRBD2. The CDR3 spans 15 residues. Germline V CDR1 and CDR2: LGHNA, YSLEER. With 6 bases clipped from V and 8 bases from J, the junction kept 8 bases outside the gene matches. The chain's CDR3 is CASRNLAGGQDEQFF. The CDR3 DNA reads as TGCGCCAGCAGGAACCTAGCGGGGGGGCAGGATGAGCAGTTCTTC.

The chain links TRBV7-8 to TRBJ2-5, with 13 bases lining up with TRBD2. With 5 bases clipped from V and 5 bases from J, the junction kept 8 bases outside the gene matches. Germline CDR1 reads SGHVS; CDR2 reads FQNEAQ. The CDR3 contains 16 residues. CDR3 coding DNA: TGTGCCAGCAGCGTTACTAGCGGGGGGGGTTTGGAGACCCAGTACTTC. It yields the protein CASSVTSGGGLETQYF.

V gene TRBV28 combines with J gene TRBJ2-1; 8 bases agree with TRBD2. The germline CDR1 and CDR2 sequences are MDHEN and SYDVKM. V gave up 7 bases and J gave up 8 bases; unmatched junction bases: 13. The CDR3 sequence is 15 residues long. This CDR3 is CASTAFWRGAYEQFF. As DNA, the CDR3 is TGTGCCAGCACCGCCTTTTGGCGGGGGGCATATGAGCAGTTCTTC.

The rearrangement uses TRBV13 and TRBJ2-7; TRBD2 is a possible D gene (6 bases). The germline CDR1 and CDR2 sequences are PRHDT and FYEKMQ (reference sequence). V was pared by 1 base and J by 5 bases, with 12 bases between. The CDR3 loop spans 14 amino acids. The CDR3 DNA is TGTGCCAGCAGCTTAGCGGGAGTAGGGGACGAGCAGTACTTC. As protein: CASSLAGVGDEQYF. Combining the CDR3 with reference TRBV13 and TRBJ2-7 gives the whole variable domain AAGVIQSPRHLIKEKRETATLKCYPIPRHDTVYWYQQGPGQDPQFLISFYEKMQSDKGSIPDRFSAQQFSDYHSELNMSSLELGDSALYFCASSLAGVGDEQYFGPGTRLTVT.